This TCR beta chain was documented in a study of T cells in Graves' hyperthyroidism and ophthalmopathy. TCR beta CDR3 regions were amplified from RNA transcripts. First-round RT-PCR of the TCR CDR3 relied on the HTBI primer set. TCRdb re-called the multiplex PCR reads through MiXCR, storing one row per CDR3 protein. This table holds 490,000 or so distinct CDR3 sequences, 46% found once. A word on this clonotype: What it recognizes is unknown.

Uncontrolled infection, other autoimmune disease, pregnancy or lactation disqualified patients from enrolment. Study findings and constraints: Ophthalmopathy was model-predicted a median about 7.1 months pre-onset.

Source material: peripheral blood or thyroid tissue (not recorded which). This TCR derives from an adult woman with Graves' disease, either hyperthyroidism or ophthalmopathy (not recorded which).

DNA for the CDR3: TGTGCCACCAGCAGAGATTACCGTGGGGTTTATGGCTACACCTTC. It encodes CATSRDYRGVYGYTF. The chain couples TRBV15 to TRBJ1-2; the D is unclear. The V and J ends lost 0 bases and 5 bases respectively, with 13 bases between them. This CDR3 spans 15 amino acids. Germline assignment: CDR1 LNHNV and CDR2 YYDKDF (reference sequence). Supplemented by reference TRBV15 and TRBJ1-2, the full variable domain reads DAMVIQNPRYQVTQFGKPVTLSCSQTLNHNVMYWYQQKSSQAPKLLFHYYDKDFNNEADTPDNFQSRRPNTSFCFLDIRSPGLGDTAMYLCATSRDYRGVYGYTFGSGTRLTVV.